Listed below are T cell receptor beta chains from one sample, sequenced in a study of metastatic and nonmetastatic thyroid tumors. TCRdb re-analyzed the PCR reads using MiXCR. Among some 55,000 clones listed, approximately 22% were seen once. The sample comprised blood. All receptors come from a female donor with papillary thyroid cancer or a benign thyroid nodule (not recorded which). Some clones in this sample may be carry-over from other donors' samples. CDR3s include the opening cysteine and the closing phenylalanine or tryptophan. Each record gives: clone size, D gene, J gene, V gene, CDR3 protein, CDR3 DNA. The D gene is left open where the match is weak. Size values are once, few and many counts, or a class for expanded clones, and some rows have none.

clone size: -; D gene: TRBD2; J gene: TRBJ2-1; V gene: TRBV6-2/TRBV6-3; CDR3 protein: CASSSGLAGGPTEQFF; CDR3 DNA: TGTGCCAGCAGTTCGGGACTAGCGGGAGGGCCCACTGAGCAGTTCTTC
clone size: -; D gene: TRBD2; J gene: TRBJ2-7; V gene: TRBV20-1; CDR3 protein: CSAGALAGIYSTQYF; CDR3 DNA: TGCAGTGCTGGTGCACTAGCGGGGATCTACAGTACGCAGTACTTC
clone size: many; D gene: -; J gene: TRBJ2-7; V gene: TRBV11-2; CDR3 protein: CASSLGITSYEQYF; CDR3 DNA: TGTGCCAGCAGCTTAGGGATCACTTCCTACGAGCAGTACTTC
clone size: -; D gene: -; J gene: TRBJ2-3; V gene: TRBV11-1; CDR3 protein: CASSSHRFSTDTQYF; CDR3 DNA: TGTGCCAGCAGCTCGCACAGGTTTAGCACAGATACGCAGTATTTT
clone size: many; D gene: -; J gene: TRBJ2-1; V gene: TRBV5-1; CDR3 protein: CASSLGATSGDEQFF; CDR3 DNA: TGCGCCAGCAGCTTGGGGGCTACTAGTGGAGATGAGCAGTTCTTC
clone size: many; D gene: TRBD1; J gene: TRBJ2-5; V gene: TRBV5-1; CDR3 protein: CASSLAGQGETQYF; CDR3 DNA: TGCGCCAGCAGCTTGGCCGGACAGGGAGAGACCCAGTACTTC
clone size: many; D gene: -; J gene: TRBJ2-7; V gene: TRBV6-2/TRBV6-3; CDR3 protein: CASSERSYEQYF; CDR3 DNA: TGTGCCAGCAGTGAAAGATCCTACGAGCAGTACTTC
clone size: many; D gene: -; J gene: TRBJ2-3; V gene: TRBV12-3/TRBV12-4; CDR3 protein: CASSPQDTQYF; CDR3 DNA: TGTGCCAGCAGTCCTCAAGATACGCAGTATTTT
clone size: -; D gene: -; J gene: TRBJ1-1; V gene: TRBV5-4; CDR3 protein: CASSLGFGDTEAFF; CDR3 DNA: TGTGCCAGCAGCTTGGGTTTCGGGGACACTGAAGCTTTCTTT
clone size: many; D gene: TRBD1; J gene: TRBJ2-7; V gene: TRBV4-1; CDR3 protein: CASSPSPTGAEQYF; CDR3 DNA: TGCGCCAGCAGCCCCTCCCCGACAGGGGCCGAGCAGTACTTC
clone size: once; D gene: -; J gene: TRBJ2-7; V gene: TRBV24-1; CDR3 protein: CATSSGYELYF; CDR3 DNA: TGTGCCACATCCAGTGGATACGAGCTGTACTTC
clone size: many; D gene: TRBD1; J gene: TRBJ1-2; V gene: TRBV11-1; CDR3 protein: CASSATGGSSNYGYTF; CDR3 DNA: TGTGCCAGCAGCGCTACAGGGGGGAGCTCTAACTATGGCTACACCTTC
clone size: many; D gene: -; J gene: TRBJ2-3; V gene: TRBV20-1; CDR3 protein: CSARVLDRPSSDTQYF; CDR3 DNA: TGCAGTGCTAGAGTCCTGGACCGCCCTTCCTCAGATACGCAGTATTTT
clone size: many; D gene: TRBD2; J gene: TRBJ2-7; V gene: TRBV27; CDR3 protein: CASRPPGLADLSYEQYF; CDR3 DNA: TGTGCCAGCAGACCCCCGGGACTAGCGGACCTTTCCTACGAGCAGTACTTC
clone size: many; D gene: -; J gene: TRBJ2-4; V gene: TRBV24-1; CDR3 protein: CATSFPGENIQYF; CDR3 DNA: TGTGCCACCAGTTTCCCTGGGGAAAACATTCAGTACTTC
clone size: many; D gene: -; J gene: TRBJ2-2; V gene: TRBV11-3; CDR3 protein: CASSLSGYTGELFF; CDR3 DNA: TGTGCCAGCAGCTTATCGGGGTACACCGGGGAGCTGTTTTTT
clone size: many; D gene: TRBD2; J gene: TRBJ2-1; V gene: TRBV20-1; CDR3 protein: CSAKFSGRIYNEQFF; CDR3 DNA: TGCAGTGCTAAATTTAGCGGGAGGATCTACAATGAGCAGTTCTTC
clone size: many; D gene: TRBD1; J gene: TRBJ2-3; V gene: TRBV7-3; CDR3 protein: CASSLTTGADTQYF; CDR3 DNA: TGTGCCAGCAGCTTAACGACAGGGGCAGATACGCAGTATTTT
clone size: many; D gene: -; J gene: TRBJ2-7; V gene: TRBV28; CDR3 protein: CASSLGGRPDEQYF; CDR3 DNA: TGTGCCAGCAGCCTAGGAGGGCGCCCCGACGAGCAGTACTTC
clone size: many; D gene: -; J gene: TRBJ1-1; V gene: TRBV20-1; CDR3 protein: CSARDRRENTEAFF; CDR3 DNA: TGCAGTGCTAGAGATCGCAGAGAGAACACTGAAGCTTTCTTT
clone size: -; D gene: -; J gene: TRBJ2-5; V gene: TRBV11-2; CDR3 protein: CATISEWREETKYF; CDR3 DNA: TGTGCCACCATCTCAGAATGGAGAGAAGAGACCAAGTACTTC
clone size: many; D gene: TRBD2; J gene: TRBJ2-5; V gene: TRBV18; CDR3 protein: CASSGLAGVETQYF; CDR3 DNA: TGTGCCAGCTCCGGACTAGCGGGAGTGGAGACCCAGTACTTC
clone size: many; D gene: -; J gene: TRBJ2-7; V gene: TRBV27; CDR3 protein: CASTSSLTTPYEQYF; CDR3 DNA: TGTGCCAGCACATCGAGCCTCACCACGCCCTACGAGCAGTACTTC
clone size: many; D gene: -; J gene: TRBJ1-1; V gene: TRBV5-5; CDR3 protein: CASSLSWTQGTEAFF; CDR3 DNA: TGTGCCAGCAGCTTGAGTTGGACTCAGGGCACTGAAGCTTTCTTT
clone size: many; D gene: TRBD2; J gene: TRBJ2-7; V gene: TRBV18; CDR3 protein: CASSPGASGDYEQYF; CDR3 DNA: TGTGCCAGCTCACCCGGGGCTAGCGGTGACTACGAGCAGTACTTC
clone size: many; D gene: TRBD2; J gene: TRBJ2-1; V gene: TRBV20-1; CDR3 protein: CSARDFSGTGGDEQFF; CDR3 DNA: TGCAGTGCTAGAGATTTTAGCGGGACTGGTGGCGATGAGCAGTTCTTC